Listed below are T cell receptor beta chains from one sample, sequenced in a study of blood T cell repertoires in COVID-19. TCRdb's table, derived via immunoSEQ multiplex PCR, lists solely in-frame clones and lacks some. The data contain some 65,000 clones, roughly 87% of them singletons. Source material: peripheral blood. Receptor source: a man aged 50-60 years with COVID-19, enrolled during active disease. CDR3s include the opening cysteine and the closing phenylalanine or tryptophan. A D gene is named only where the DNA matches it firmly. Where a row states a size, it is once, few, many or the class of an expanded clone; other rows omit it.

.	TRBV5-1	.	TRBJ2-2	CASSFPGTGELFF	TGCGCCAGCAGCTTCCCGGGCACCGGGGAGCTGTTTTTT
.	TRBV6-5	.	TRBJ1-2	CASRSGSSYYGYTF	TGTGCCAGCAGATCTGGGAGCAGCTACTATGGCTACACCTTC
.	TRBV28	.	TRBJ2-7	CASSPHRVINYEQYF	TGTGCCAGCAGTCCCCACAGGGTGATTAACTACGAGCAGTACTTC
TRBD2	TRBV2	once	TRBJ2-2	CASRPRLAGGPGELFF	TGTGCCAGCAGGCCGAGACTAGCGGGAGGGCCCGGGGAGCTGTTTTTT
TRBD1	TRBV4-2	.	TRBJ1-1	CASSQRPDRSNTEAFF	TGTGCCAGCAGCCAACGCCCGGACAGGAGTAACACTGAAGCTTTCTTT
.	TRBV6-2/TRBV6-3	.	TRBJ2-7	CASSYPTYEQYF	TGTGCCAGCAGTTACCCTACCTACGAGCAGTACTTC
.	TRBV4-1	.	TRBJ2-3	CASSPLLARTDTQYF	TGCGCCAGCAGCCCATTACTAGCCCGCACAGATACGCAGTATTTT
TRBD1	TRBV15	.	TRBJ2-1	CATSRDPQGAGNEQFF	TGTGCCACCAGCAGAGATCCCCAGGGGGCGGGCAATGAGCAGTTCTTC
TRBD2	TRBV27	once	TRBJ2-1	CASSLLAGGSNEQFF	TGTGCCAGCAGTTTACTAGCGGGAGGGTCCAATGAGCAGTTCTTC
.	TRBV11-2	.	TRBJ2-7	CASSLTQGRRYEQYF	TGTGCCAGCAGCTTAACGCAGGGTCGTAGGTACGAGCAGTACTTC
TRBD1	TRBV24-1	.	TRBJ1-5	CATSDTPPGQGVQPQHF	TGTGCCACCAGTGACACACCCCCGGGACAGGGGGTTCAGCCCCAGCATTTT
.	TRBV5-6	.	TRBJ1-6	CASRVQGPGSPLHF	TGTGCCAGCAGGGTACAGGGTCCAGGTTCACCCCTCCACTTT
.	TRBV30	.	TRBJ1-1	CAWIRQLNTEAFF	TGTGCCTGGATACGACAGCTGAACACTGAAGCTTTCTTT
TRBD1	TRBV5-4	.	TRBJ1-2	CASSAPGTEFGTF	TGTGCCAGCAGCGCACCCGGGACAGAGTTTGGCACCTTC
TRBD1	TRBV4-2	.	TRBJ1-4	CASSQDPTGTGGEKLFF	TGTGCCAGCAGCCAAGATCCCACCGGGACAGGGGGCGAAAAACTGTTTTTT
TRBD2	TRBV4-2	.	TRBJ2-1	CASSQGASGSYNEQFF	TGTGCCAGCAGCCAAGGCGCTAGCGGCTCCTACAATGAGCAGTTCTTC
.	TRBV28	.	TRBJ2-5	CASSRRVVTQYF	TGTGCCAGCAGCCGGAGGGTGGTGACCCAGTACTTC
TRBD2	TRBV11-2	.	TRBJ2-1	CASSLGGLAYNEQFF	TGTGCCAGCAGCTTAGGGGGACTAGCCTACAATGAGCAGTTCTTC
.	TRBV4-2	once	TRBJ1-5	CASSHLSSNQPQHF	TGTGCCAGCAGCCATCTCTCCAGCAATCAGCCCCAGCATTTT
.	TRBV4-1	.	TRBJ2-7	CASSQRTVGSDSHEQYF	TGCGCCAGCAGCCAACGGACTGTCGGGAGTGACAGCCACGAGCAGTACTTC
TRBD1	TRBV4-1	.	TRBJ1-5	CASSQDSRGNQPQHF	TGCGCCAGCAGCCAAGATAGCAGGGGGAATCAGCCCCAGCATTTT
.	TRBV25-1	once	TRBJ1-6	CASSEWERASPLHF	TGTGCCAGCAGTGAATGGGAGAGAGCCTCACCCCTCCACTTT
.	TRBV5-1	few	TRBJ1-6	CASSLEGFVSPLHF	TGCGCCAGCAGCTTGGAGGGGTTTGTTTCACCCCTCCACTTT
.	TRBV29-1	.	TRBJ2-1	CSVERAPQGEQFF	TGCAGCGTTGAACGGGCACCCCAGGGTGAGCAGTTCTTC
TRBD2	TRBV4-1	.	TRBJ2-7	CASSQASLAAYEQYF	TGCGCCAGCAGCCAAGCCTCCCTAGCGGCCTACGAGCAGTACTTC
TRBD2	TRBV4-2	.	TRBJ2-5	CASSQDWAGGSGRETQYF	TGTGCCAGCAGCCAAGACTGGGCGGGAGGCTCGGGCAGGGAGACCCAGTACTTC
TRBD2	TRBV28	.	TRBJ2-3	CATHQGTSGLTDTQYF	TGTGCCACCCACCAAGGGACTAGCGGTCTCACAGATACGCAGTATTTT
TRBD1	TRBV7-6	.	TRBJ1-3	CASSLGTGNSGNTIYF	TGTGCCAGCAGCCTAGGGACAGGCAACTCTGGAAACACCATATATTTT
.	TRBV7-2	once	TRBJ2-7	CASSLVGLRAGSAEQYF	TGTGCCAGCAGCTTAGTAGGCCTCCGGGCGGGCAGTGCGGAGCAGTACTTC
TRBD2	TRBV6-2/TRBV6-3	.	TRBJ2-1	CASSYSIRPGTTTYNEQFF	TGTGCCAGCAGTTACTCGATAAGACCCGGGACTACTACCTACAATGAGCAGTTCTTC
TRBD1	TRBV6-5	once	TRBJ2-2	CASGRGLEAGELFF	TGTGCCAGCGGCAGGGGGCTAGAGGCCGGGGAGCTGTTTTTT
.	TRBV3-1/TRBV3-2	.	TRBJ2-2	CASSLIGSGELFF	TGTGCCAGCAGCCTCATCGGGTCCGGGGAGCTGTTTTTT
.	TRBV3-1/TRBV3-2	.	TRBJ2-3	CASSQDQRARDTQYF	TGTGCCAGCAGCCAAGATCAGAGGGCGAGGGATACGCAGTATTTT
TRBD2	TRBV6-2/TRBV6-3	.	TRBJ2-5	CASSYMVGSGIQETQYF	TGTGCCAGCAGTTACATGGTCGGTAGCGGGATACAAGAGACCCAGTACTTC
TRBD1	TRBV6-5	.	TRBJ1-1	CASSQDREGTEAFF	TGTGCCAGCAGCCAGGACAGGGAGGGGACTGAAGCTTTCTTT